The entry below describes one TCR beta chain. Germline loops: CDR1 SGHTA, CDR2 FQGNSA. This CDR3 has 18 residues. V shed 1 base and J shed 11 bases, with 26 bases lying between them. This specimen comes from a study of blood T cell repertoires in COVID-19. Authors' methods: Cell counts per sample came from amplifying reference gene primers. This table comes from immunoSEQ multiplex PCR, and its TCRdb copy is limited to in-frame clones, with some not included. V and J calls and clone size are those listed in that table; D and trimming were worked out from the DNA. The sample holds 140,000 to 150,000 clones; 88% are singletons and the top ten take roughly 2%.

The chain joins TRBV7-2 to TRBJ1-4, with D unresolved. The TCR comes from a human donor in a cohort sampled during active COVID-19. Source material: peripheral blood. The CDR3 DNA reads as TGTGCCAGCAGCTTAGGGTGGGCCAATGTGGATCCGGATTCCAAACTGTTTTTT. Translation gives CASSLGWANVDPDSKLFF. The full variable domain, its missing parts supplied by reference TRBV7-2 and TRBJ1-4, is GAGVSQSPSNKVTEKGKDVELRCDPISGHTALYWYRQSLGQGLEFLIYFQGNSAPDKSGLPSDRFSAERTGGSVSTLTIQRTQQEDSAVYLCASSLGWANVDPDSKLFFGSGTQLSVL.